Sequencing of this T cell receptor (beta chain) was carried out in a study of blood T cell repertoires in COVID-19. Original processing notes: It was from reference gene primer amplification that nucleated cell counts were estimated. The assay was immunoSEQ multiplex PCR, and TCRdb's table has in-frame clones only and misses some. V, J and clone size are taken as reported in that table, and D and trimming were inferred from the DNA itself. Of approximately 85,000 clones listed, around 92% are singletons. Sequenced: peripheral blood. This TCR was recovered from a woman between 55 and 75 years old with active COVID-19.

CDR3 nucleotide sequence: TGTGCCAGTAGTAATCCACAGGGGCCGATGAACACTGAAGCTTTCTTT. Translated, it gives CASSNPQGPMNTEAFF. The chain uses TRBV19 and TRBJ1-1; 7 nucleotides match TRBD1. V trimming: 4 bases; J trimming: 0 bases; junction bases outside the gene matches: 8. Germline CDR1 LNHDA, CDR2 SQIVND (reference sequence). The CDR3 contains 16 residues.